The present T cell receptor beta chain was sequenced within a study of CD8+ T cells in alopecia areata. About the research overall: Treatment of the treated patients consisted of oral tofacitinib, 5 to 10 mg twice daily. Tofacitinib ran 6 to 18 months, followed by 6 months off drug. Study results and caveats: Lesional scalp exceeded normal scalp in clonality, especially in alopecia totalis/universalis.

Sequencing used cDNA as its template, made by extracting RNA and reverse transcribing it. Assay: immunoSEQ multiplex PCR; the TCRdb copy retains only in-frame clones and omits some. The sample carries approximately 91,000 clones, under 45% recorded once. This clone was recorded a few times. Antigen: not known. Lesional scalp punch biopsies and peripheral blood came from alopecia areata patients. J gave up 1 base and V 2 bases, and 4 bases lay outside the gene matches. Germline V gene data show CDR1 as SGHRS and CDR2 as YFSETQ. The CDR3 has 16 amino acids. The receptor was isolated from a human donor with alopecia areata. The sample comprised CD4+ T cells sorted from blood. This chain connects TRBV5-1 to TRBJ2-3, with 10 bases lining up with TRBD2. The CDR3 reads CASSLPGTSGTDTQYF. The CDR3 nucleotides read TGCGCCAGCAGCTTACCCGGGACTAGCGGCACAGATACGCAGTATTTT.